These T cell receptor beta chains were read from a single sample in a study of blood T cell repertoires in COVID-19. Produced via immunoSEQ multiplex PCR; TCRdb's table is partial and in-frame only. The sample yields roughly 180,000 clones, about 86% seen once. The material sequenced was peripheral blood. These receptors all stem from a man in his 60s with acute or convalescent COVID-19. Each CDR3 is given with its conserved first and last residue. Each record gives: J gene, CDR3 length, D gene, V gene, CDR3 DNA, CDR3 protein. The D gene is left open where the match is weak.

j_call: TRBJ2-4
cdr3_length: 15
d_call: .
v_call: TRBV28
cdr3_nt: TGTGCCAGCAGTTTACCCGGACAGCGGGGAGGCATTCAGTACTTC
cdr3_aa: CASSLPGQRGGIQYF

j_call: TRBJ1-5
cdr3_length: 14
d_call: .
v_call: TRBV6-1
cdr3_nt: TGTGCCAGCAGTGAAGCGTCAGGGGTTCAGCCCCAGCATTTT
cdr3_aa: CASSEASGVQPQHF

j_call: TRBJ2-2
cdr3_length: 14
d_call: .
v_call: TRBV7-9
cdr3_nt: TGTGCCAGCAGCCTTGACACAACCACCGGGGAGCTGTTTTTT
cdr3_aa: CASSLDTTTGELFF

j_call: TRBJ2-1
cdr3_length: 14
d_call: .
v_call: TRBV28
cdr3_nt: TGTGCCAGCAGTTTCAGGGGTTCCTACAATGAGCAGTTCTTC
cdr3_aa: CASSFRGSYNEQFF

j_call: TRBJ1-2
cdr3_length: 14
d_call: .
v_call: TRBV2
cdr3_nt: TGTGCCAGCAGTGACCAGGGCCTGAACTATGGCTACACCTTC
cdr3_aa: CASSDQGLNYGYTF

j_call: TRBJ1-2
cdr3_length: 13
d_call: .
v_call: TRBV5-1
cdr3_nt: TGCGCCAGCAGGATGGGAGGGGATAATGGCTACACCTTC
cdr3_aa: CASRMGGDNGYTF

j_call: TRBJ2-1
cdr3_length: 15
d_call: TRBD1
v_call: TRBV15
cdr3_nt: TGTGCCACCAGCAGAGGAGGGACAGAATACAATGAGCAGTTCTTC
cdr3_aa: CATSRGGTEYNEQFF

j_call: TRBJ2-2
cdr3_length: 14
d_call: TRBD2
v_call: TRBV19
cdr3_nt: TGTGCCGCCGCCCGGGACTATAACACCGGGGAGCTGTTTTTT
cdr3_aa: CAAARDYNTGELFF

j_call: TRBJ2-1
cdr3_length: 14
d_call: .
v_call: TRBV24-1
cdr3_nt: TGTGCCACCAGGCCAAGAGGGTCCTACAATGAGCAGTTCTTC
cdr3_aa: CATRPRGSYNEQFF

j_call: TRBJ2-2
cdr3_length: 14
d_call: TRBD2
v_call: TRBV7-2
cdr3_nt: TGTGCCAGCGGACCACTAGCGGGAGTTGGGGAGCTGTTTTTT
cdr3_aa: CASGPLAGVGELFF

j_call: TRBJ2-1
cdr3_length: 13
d_call: .
v_call: TRBV6-6
cdr3_nt: TGTGCCAGCAGTTACGGGGGAGGAGGGGAGCAGTTCTTC
cdr3_aa: CASSYGGGGEQFF

j_call: TRBJ2-1
cdr3_length: 16
d_call: TRBD2
v_call: TRBV6-6
cdr3_nt: TGTGCCAGCAGTTACTCGCGGGAGGGCCCTCGGTACGTGCAGTTCTTC
cdr3_aa: CASSYSREGPRYVQFF